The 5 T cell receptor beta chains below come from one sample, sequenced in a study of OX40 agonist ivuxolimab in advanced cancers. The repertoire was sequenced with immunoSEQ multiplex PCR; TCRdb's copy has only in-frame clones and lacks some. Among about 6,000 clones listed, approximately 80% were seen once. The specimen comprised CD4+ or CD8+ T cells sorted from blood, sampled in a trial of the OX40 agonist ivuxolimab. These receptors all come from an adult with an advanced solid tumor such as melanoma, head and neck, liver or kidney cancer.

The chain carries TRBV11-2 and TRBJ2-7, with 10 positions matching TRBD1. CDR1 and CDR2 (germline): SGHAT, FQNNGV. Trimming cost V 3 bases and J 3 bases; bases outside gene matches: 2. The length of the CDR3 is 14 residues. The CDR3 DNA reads TGTGCCAGCAGCTTGACAGGGGGCCACTACGAGCAGTACTTC. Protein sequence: CASSLTGGHYEQYF.

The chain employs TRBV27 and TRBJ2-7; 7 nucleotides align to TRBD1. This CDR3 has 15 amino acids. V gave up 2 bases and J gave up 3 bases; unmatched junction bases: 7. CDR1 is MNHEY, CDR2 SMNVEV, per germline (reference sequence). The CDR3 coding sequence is TGTGCCAGCAGTTTAGTGCAGGGGGTTGGCTACGAGCAGTACTTC. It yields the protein CASSLVQGVGYEQYF.

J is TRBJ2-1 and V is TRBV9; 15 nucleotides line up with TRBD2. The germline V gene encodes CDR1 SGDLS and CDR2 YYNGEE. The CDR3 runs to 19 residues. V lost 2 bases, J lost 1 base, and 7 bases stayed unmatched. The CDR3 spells CASSVPVGLAGGSYNEQFF. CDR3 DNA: TGTGCCAGCAGCGTCCCCGTCGGACTAGCGGGGGGGTCCTACAATGAGCAGTTCTTC.

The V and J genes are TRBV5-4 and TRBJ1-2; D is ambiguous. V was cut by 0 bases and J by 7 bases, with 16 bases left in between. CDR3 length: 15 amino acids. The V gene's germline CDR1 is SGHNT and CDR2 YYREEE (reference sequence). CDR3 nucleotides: TGTGCCAGCAGCTTGGCCGTTACAAGCCTATGTGGCTACACCTTC. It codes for CASSLAVTSLCGYTF.

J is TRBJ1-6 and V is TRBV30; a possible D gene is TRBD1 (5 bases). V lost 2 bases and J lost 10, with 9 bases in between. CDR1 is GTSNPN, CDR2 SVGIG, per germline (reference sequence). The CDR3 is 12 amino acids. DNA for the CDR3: TGTGCCTGGAGTTCAGGGTCCTCACCCCTCCACTTT. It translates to CAWSSGSSPLHF.